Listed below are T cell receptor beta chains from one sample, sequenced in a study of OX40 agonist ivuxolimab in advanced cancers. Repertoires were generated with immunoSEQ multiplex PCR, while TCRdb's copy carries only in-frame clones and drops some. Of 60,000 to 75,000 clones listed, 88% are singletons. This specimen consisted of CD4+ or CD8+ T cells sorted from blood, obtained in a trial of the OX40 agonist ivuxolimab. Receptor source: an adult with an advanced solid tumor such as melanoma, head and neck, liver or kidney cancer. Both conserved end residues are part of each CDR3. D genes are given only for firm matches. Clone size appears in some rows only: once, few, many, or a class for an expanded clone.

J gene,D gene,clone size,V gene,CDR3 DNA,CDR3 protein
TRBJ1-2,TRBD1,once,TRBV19,TGTGCCAGTAGTTTACCGGGACAGGGACATGGCTACACCTTC,CASSLPGQGHGYTF
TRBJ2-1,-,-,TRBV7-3,TGTGCCAGCAGCTTAACGTCGGTGGATGAGCAGTTCTTC,CASSLTSVDEQFF
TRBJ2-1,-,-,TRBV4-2,TGTGCCAGCAGCCAGTTGACAGCTCTCTACAATGAGCAGTTCTTC,CASSQLTALYNEQFF
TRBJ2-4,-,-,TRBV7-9,TGTGCCAGCAGCTTATACGGGGAAGGAAACATTCAGTACTTC,CASSLYGEGNIQYF
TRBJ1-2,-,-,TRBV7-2,TGTGCCAGCAGCTCGGGCCTAATCTACACCTTC,CASSSGLIYTF
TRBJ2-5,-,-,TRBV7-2,TGTGCCAGCAGCTTATCGCGGGAGACCCAGTACTTC,CASSLSRETQYF
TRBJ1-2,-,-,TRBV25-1,TGTGCCAGCAGGGACCCAGTGGGGGGGCACTATGGCTACACCTTC,CASRDPVGGHYGYTF
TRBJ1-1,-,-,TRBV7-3,TGTGCCAGCTCGAGGGATGGCATGAACACTGAAGCTTTCTTT,CASSRDGMNTEAFF
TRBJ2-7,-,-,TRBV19,TGTGCCAGTAGTAATCAACGGGACCAAACCTACGAGCAGTACTTC,CASSNQRDQTYEQYF
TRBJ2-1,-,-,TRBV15,TGTGCCACCAGCAGAGTTTCGCTGGGCAATGAGCAGTTCTTC,CATSRVSLGNEQFF
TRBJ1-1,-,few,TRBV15,TGTGCCACCAGCAGGGACTCCTTTACCACTGAAGCTTTCTTT,CATSRDSFTTEAFF
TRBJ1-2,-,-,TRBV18,TGTGCCAGCTCACGAACCAATCAGGGTCAGGCCTTTGGGTATGGCTACACCTTC,CASSRTNQGQAFGYGYTF
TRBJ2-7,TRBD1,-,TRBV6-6,TGTGCCAGCAACGCCGGGACAGGGGGCGAGCAGTACTTC,CASNAGTGGEQYF
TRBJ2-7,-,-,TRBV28,TGTGCCAGCACTCCTCCTCACCGGGAATACGAGCAGTACTTC,CASTPPHREYEQYF
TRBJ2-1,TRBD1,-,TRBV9,TGTGCCAGCAGCGCTGGGACAGGGCCCTACAATGAGCAGTTCTTC,CASSAGTGPYNEQFF
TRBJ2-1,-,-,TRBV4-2,TGTGCCAGCAGCCAAGCCGTCGCAGGGAACAATGAGCAGTTCTTC,CASSQAVAGNNEQFF
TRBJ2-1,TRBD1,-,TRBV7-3,TGTGCCAGCAGCTTATCCCTAAGACAGGGGACTGAGCAGTTCTTC,CASSLSLRQGTEQFF
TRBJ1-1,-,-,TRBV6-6,TGTGCCAGCAGGAGCCAGGGGCGGGTCACTGAAGCTTTCTTT,CASRSQGRVTEAFF
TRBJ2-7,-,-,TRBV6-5,TGTGCCAGCACCGAAGGAGCGGCACGAACCTACGAGCAGTACTTC,CASTEGAARTYEQYF
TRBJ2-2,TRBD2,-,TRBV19,TGTGCCAGTAGTACCCGTGGTCTAGCGGGAGGGGCGAACACCGGGGAGCTGTTTTTT,CASSTRGLAGGANTGELFF